This section outlines one T cell receptor (beta chain) sequence together with its context. This specimen comes from a study of shared clonotypes between healthy human individuals. Deep-level assay runs were performed. Original handling: ImmunoSEQ output lacked quality scores and full-length reads, limiting matched filtering. Some clones are missing from TCRdb's copy, which holds only in-frame ones; the method was immunoSEQ multiplex PCR. That table furnishes V, J and clone size, whereas the DNA furnished D and trimming. The profile shows approximately 500,000 clones, approximately 84% of them singletons. The donors, healthy adults who were HIV-negative, had experienced no recent acute infections or vaccinations. This CDR3 contains 16 residues. V gave up 7 bases and J gave up 1 base; unmatched junction bases: 8. CDR1 MNHNY and CDR2 SVGAGI come from the germline V gene (reference sequence).

The sequence was collected from a woman in her forties in good health. Some clones in this sample may be carry-over from other donors' samples. The sample taken for sequencing was PBMCs. The chain is built from TRBV6-6 and TRBJ2-2; 8 nucleotides line up with TRBD2. The CDR3 DNA sequence: TGTGCCAGCACCAACCCTAGCGGGCTGAACACCGGGGAGCTGTTTTTT. It yields the protein CASTNPSGLNTGELFF.